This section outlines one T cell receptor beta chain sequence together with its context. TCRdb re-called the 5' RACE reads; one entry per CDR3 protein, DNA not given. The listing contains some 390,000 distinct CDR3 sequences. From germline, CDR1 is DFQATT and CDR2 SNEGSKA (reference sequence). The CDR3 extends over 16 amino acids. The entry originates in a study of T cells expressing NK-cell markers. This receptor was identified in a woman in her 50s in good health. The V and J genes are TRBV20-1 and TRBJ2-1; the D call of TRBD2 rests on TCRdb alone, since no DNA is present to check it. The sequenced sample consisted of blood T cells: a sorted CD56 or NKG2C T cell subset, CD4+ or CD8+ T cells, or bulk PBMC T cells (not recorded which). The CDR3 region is CSARGDLAGGLYGQFF.